Listed here are 13 T cell receptor beta chains from one sample, sequenced in a study of shared clonotypes between healthy human individuals. Produced via immunoSEQ multiplex PCR; TCRdb's table is partial and in-frame only. The sample shows some 480,000 clones, roughly 85% of them seen only once. Sequenced: PBMCs. The receptors shown here come from a middle-aged woman in good health. Some clones in this sample may be carry-over from other donors' samples.

To note about this clone: The junction does not match germline at one end; this may be a read error. The rearrangement uses TRBV29-1 and TRBJ1-4; D uncertain. The length of the CDR3 is 8 residues. Germline-derived CDR1 and CDR2 are SQVTM and ANQGSEA. The CDR3 here is CSVDSGTF. DNA of the CDR3: TGCAGCGTTGATAGTGGAACTTTT.

The chain is built from TRBV6-1 and TRBJ2-3; D gene uncertain. The CDR3 has 13 amino acids. The germline V and J ends were trimmed by 7 bases and 5 bases, with 13 bases remaining between them. Germline CDR1 is MNHNS and CDR2 is SASEGT. Here the CDR3 DNA reads TGTGCCAGCACACTGCGGTTGGGAGATACGCAGTATTTT. It codes for CASTLRLGDTQYF.

The chain links TRBV5-4 to TRBJ2-7; 10 bases match TRBD1. The CDR3 has 15 amino acids. Trimming at V came to 0 bases and at J to 2 bases, leaving 2 bases not matched to a gene. Germline CDR1 reads SGHNT; CDR2 reads YYREEE (reference sequence). CDR3 DNA: TGTGCCAGCAGCTTGGCCGGGACAGGGGCCTACGAGCAGTACTTC. Its protein is CASSLAGTGAYEQYF.

This chain uses TRBV28 with TRBJ2-7; D perhaps matches TRBD1 (5 bases). The CDR3 totals 13 residues. V lost 6 bases and J 0 bases, leaving 9 bases between the germline ends. Germline CDR1 reads MDHEN; CDR2 reads SYDVKM. In DNA, the CDR3 is TGTGCCAGCAGCCTGGACAACTCCTACGAGCAGTACTTC. Translating it yields CASSLDNSYEQYF.

This chain uses TRBV28 with TRBJ2-2, with D uncertain. There are 16 residues in the CDR3. Per germline, CDR1 MDHEN and CDR2 SYDVKM. Between the trimmed V and J ends, which lost 4 bases and 4 bases, there was a span of 16 bases. This CDR3 reads CASSSTPLRRTGELFF. CDR3 DNA sequence: TGTGCCAGCAGTTCCACCCCTTTGCGGCGCACCGGGGAGCTGTTTTTT.

The chain employs TRBV9 and TRBJ2-6, with D perhaps given as TRBD1 or TRBD2 (6 bases each). V lost 0 bases and J lost 1, with 14 bases in between. The CDR3 sequence is 18 residues long. Looked up from germline, CDR1 is SGDLS and CDR2 is YYNGEE. CDR3 loop: CASSVDGGRRSGANVLTF. In DNA form, the CDR3 reads TGTGCCAGCAGCGTAGATGGGGGGCGCAGGTCTGGGGCCAACGTCCTGACTTTC.

This clone came up a few times. The chain combines TRBV6-1 with TRBJ1-1; TRBD1 might be the D (6 bases). Germline values: CDR1 MNHNS, CDR2 SASEGT. Trimming removed 4 bases at V and 6 bases at J, with 12 bases between. This CDR3 is built from 13 residues. CDR3 nucleotide sequence: TGTGCCAGCAGTGGGCGGACAGAAGCTGAAGCTTTCTTT. Residues: CASSGRTEAEAFF.

The genes are TRBV7-8 and TRBJ2-2; 7 bases are a match to TRBD1. Losses at the gene ends were 6 bases for V and 0 bases for J; bases not matched to a gene: 4. The CDR3 runs 15 residues. Looked up from germline, CDR1 is SGHVS and CDR2 is FQNEAQ. The CDR3 coding sequence is TGTGCCAGCAGTTTGACAGGGCCGAACACCGGGGAGCTGTTTTTT. Encoded protein: CASSLTGPNTGELFF.

Comments on this clone: A clone one base away is much larger, so this may be a read error. V gene TRBV2 combines with J gene TRBJ2-5, with TRBD2 identical over 7 bases. Germline V gene sequence: CDR1 SNHLY, CDR2 FYNNEI. CDR3 length: 15 amino acids. This CDR3 is CAGSRGATSDETQYF. The CDR3 region has the DNA TGTGCCGGCAGCCGAGGGGCTACTAGCGATGAGACCCAGTACTTC.

Concerning this clone itself: A much bigger clone sits one base away, suggesting this may be a read error. The V and J genes are TRBV4-2 and TRBJ2-7; TRBD2 aligns across 10 bases. The germline gives CDR1 LGHNA, CDR2 YNFKEQ. CDR3 size: 16 residues. CDR3: CANSQVLRTSGYEQYF. CDR3 DNA sequence: TGTGCCAACAGCCAAGTCCTGCGGACTAGCGGCTACGAGCAGTACTTC.

The chain is built from TRBV9 and TRBJ1-3, with TRBD1 matching 7 bases. The CDR3 is 16 amino acids. Germline V CDR1 and CDR2: SGDLS, YYNGEE. The J segment lost 2 bases and the V segment lost 4 bases, leaving 9 bases of the junction unmatched. DNA of the CDR3: TGTGCCAGCAGCCCAAGGACAGGCACTACTGGAAACACCATATATTTT. It specifies CASSPRTGTTGNTIYF.

The chain couples TRBV11-2 to TRBJ2-2; 13 positions agree with TRBD2. This CDR3 is built from 17 residues. V was pared by 1 base and J by 6 bases, with 5 bases of the junction left unmatched. Germline V gene lookup returns CDR1 SGHAT and CDR2 FQNNGV. The CDR3 DNA sequence: TGTGCCAGCAGCTTAGTTCGGACTAGCGGGAGACCCGGGGAGCTGTTTTTT. As protein: CASSLVRTSGRPGELFF.

This chain uses TRBV7-3 with TRBJ2-3; TRBD1 is a possible D gene (6 bases). CDR3 length: 17 residues. Trimming took 2 bases from V and 2 from J, leaving 17 bases between them. Per germline, CDR1 SGHTA and CDR2 FQGTGA. CDR3 region: CASSLDSRDKYTDTQYF. In DNA form, the CDR3 reads TGTGCCAGCAGCTTAGACTCCCGGGACAAGTACACAGATACGCAGTATTTT.